This T cell receptor beta chain was retrieved from a study of multiple sclerosis patients with progressive multifocal leukoencephalopathy. Time point reported: before natalizumab initiation. The repertoire was sequenced with immunoSEQ multiplex PCR; TCRdb's copy has only in-frame clones and lacks some. The sample has under 35,000 clones, 80% to 95% seen once. The CDR3 spans 14 residues. The germline V gene has CDR1 MNHEY and CDR2 SVGAGI. After removal of 6 bases from V and 5 bases from J, the junction contained 9 bases not matched to a gene. The clonotype was recovered from a man in his thirties or forties with multiple sclerosis. The J gene is TRBJ2-7, the V gene TRBV6-5, with TRBD2 matching 8 bases. Sample: PBMCs. The CDR3 DNA reads TGTGCCAGCAGGACGAGCGGGAGAAGGAACGAGCAGTACTTC. Amino acids: CASRTSGRRNEQYF.